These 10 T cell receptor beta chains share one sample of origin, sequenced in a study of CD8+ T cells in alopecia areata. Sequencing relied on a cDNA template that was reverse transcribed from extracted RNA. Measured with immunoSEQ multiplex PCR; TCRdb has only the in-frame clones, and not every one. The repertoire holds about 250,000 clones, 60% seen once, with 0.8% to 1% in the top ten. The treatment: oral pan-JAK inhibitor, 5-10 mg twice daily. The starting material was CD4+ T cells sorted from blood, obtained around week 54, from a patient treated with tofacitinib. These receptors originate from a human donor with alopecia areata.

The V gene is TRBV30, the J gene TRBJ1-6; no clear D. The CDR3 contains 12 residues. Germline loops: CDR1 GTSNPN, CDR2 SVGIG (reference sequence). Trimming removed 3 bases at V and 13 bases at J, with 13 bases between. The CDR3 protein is CAWRAGVQPLHF. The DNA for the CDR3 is TGTGCCTGGAGGGCCGGGGTCCAGCCCCTCCACTTT.

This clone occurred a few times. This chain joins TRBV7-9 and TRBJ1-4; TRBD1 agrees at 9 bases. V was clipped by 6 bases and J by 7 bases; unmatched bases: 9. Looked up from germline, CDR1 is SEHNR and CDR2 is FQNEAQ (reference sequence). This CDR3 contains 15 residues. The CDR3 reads CASRSDRGRSEKLFF. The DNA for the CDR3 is TGTGCCAGCAGATCTGACAGGGGGAGGTCTGAAAAACTGTTTTTT. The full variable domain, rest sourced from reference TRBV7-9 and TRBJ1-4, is DTGVSQNPRHKITKRGQNVTFRCDPISEHNRLYWYRQTLGQGPEFLTYFQNEAQLEKSRLLSDRFSAERPKGSFSTLEIQRTEQGDSAMYLCASRSDRGRSEKLFFGSGTQLSVL.

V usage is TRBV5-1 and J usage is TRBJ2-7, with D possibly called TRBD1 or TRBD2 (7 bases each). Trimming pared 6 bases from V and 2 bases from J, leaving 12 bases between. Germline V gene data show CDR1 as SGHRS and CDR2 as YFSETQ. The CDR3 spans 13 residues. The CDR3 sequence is CASKRDSTYEQYF. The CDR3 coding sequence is TGCGCCAGCAAGCGGGACAGTACCTACGAGCAGTACTTC.

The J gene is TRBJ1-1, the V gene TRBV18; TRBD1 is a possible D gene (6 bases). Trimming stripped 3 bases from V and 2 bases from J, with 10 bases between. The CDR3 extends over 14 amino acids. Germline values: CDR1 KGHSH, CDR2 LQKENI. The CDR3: CASSPVGGNTEAFF. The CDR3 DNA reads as TGTGCCAGCTCACCGGTAGGGGGAAACACTGAAGCTTTCTTT.

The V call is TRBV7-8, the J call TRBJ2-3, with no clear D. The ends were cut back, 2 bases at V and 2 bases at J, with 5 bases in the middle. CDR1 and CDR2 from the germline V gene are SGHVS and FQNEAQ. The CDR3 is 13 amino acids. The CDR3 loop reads CASSLLNTDTQYF. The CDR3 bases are TGTGCCAGCAGCTTACTAAACACAGATACGCAGTATTTT.

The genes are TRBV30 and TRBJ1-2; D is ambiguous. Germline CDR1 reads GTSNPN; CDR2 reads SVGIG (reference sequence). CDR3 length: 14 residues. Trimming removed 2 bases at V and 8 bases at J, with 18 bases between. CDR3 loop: CAWSTPTGLSGYTF. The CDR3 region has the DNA TGTGCCTGGAGTACTCCGACCGGACTATCGGGCTACACCTTC.

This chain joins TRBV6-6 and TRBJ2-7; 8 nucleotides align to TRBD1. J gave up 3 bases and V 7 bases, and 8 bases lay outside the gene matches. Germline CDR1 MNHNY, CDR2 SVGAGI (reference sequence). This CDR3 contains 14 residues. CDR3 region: CASNTNGQGYEQYF. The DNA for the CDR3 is TGTGCCAGCAATACAAACGGACAGGGCTACGAGCAGTACTTC.

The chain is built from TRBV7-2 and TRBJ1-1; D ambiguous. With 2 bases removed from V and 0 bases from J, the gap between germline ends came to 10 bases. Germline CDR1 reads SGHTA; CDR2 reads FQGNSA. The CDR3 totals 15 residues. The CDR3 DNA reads TGTGCCAGCAGCTTAAGACGGACCATGAACACTGAAGCTTTCTTT. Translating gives CASSLRRTMNTEAFF.

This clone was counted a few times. The CDR3 DNA follows: TGTGCCAGCACACCACGAGGCACTGAAGCTTTCTTT. Its protein product is CASTPRGTEAFF. V and J are TRBV7-9 and TRBJ1-1; D gene unclear. The germline gives CDR1 SEHNR, CDR2 FQNEAQ (reference sequence). With 7 bases removed from V and 4 bases from J, the gap between germline ends came to 10 bases. The CDR3 loop spans 12 amino acids.

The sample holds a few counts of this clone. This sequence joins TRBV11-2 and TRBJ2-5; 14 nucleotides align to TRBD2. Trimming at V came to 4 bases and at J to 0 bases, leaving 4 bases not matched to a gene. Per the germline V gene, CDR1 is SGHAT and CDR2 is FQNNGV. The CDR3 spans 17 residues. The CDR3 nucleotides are TGTGCCAGCAGCTCCGGACTAGCGGGGGGCCACCAAGAGACCCAGTACTTC. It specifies CASSSGLAGGHQETQYF.